This TCR beta chain was sequenced in a study of identical twins. A universal primer site was incorporated via template switching, and the cDNA contained unique molecular identifiers. TCRdb reanalysed the 5' RACE reads using MiXCR and keeps one entry per CDR3 protein. This repertoire shows more than 1.5 million distinct CDR3 sequences, under 35% found once; its top ten account for 0.25% to 0.3%. V shed 5 bases and J shed 3 bases, with 18 bases lying between them. The V gene's germline CDR1 is SGHTA and CDR2 FQGNSA. CDR3 size: 16 residues. A few counts support this clonotype. This TCR was sampled from a newborn girl in good health. The chain uses TRBV7-2 and TRBJ2-3; D is undetermined. What was sequenced was cord blood. The CDR3 sequence: CASSPGWSSGTDTQYF. The DNA of the CDR3 is TGTGCCAGCAGCCCCGGGTGGAGCTCCGGAACAGATACGCAGTATTTT.